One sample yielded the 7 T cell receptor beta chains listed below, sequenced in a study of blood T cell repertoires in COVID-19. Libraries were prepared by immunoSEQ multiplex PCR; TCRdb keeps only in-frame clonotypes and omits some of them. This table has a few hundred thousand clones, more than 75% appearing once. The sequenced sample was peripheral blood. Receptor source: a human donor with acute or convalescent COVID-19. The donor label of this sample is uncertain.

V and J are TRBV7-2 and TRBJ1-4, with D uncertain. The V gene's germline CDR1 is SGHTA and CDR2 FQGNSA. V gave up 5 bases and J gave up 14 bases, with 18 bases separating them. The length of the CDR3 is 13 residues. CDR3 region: CASSKETGSQLFF. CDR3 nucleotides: TGTGCCAGCAGCAAAGAAACCGGGTCCCAGCTGTTTTTT. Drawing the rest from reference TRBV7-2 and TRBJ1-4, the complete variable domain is GAGVSQSPSNKVTEKGKDVELRCDPISGHTALYWYRQSLGQGLEFLIYFQGNSAPDKSGLPSDRFSAERTGGSVSTLTIQRTQQEDSAVYLCASSKETGSQLFFGSGTQLSVL.

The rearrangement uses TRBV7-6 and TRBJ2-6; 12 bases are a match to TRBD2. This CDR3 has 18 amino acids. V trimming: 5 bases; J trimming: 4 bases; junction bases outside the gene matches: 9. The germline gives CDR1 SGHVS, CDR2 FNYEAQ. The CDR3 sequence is CASSHRLAGEAGANVLTF. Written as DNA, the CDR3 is TGTGCCAGCAGCCACCGACTAGCGGGAGAAGCAGGGGCCAACGTCCTGACTTTC.

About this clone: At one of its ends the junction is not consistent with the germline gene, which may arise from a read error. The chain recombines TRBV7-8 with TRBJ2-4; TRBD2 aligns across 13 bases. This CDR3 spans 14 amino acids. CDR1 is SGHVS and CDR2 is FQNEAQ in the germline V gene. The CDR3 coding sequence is TGTGCCAGCAGCCCCGAGGGACTAGCGGGGTTATTGCACTTC. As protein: CASSPEGLAGLLHF.

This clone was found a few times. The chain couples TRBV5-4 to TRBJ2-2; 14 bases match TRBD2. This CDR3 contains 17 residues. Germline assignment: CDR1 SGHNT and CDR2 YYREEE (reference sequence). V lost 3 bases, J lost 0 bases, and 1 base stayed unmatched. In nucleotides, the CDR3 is TGTGCCAGCAGCTCGGGACTAGCGGGGGCGAACACCGGGGAGCTGTTTTTT. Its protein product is CASSSGLAGANTGELFF.

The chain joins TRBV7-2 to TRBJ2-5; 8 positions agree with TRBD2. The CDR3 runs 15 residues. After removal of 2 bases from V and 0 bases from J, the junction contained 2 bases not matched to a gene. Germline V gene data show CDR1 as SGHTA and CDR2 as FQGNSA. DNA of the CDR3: TGTGCCAGCAGCTTACTAGCGGGCTACCAAGAGACCCAGTACTTC. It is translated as CASSLLAGYQETQYF.

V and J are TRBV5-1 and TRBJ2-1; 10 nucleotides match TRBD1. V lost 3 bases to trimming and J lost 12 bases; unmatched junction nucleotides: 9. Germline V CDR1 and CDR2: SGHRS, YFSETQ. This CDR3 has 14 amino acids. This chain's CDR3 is CASSSGTGEFRQFF. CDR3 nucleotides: TGCGCCAGCAGCTCAGGGACAGGGGAATTCCGGCAGTTCTTC. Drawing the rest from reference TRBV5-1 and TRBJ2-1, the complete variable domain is KAGVTQTPRYLIKTRGQQVTLSCSPISGHRSVSWYQQTPGQGLQFLFEYFSETQRNKGNFPGRFSGRQFSNSRSEMNVSTLELGDSALYLCASSSGTGEFRQFFGPGTRLTVL.

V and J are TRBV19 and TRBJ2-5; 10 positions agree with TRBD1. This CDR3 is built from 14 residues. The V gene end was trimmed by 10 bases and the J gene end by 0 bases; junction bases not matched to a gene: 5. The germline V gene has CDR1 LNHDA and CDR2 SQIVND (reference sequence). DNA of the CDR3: TGTGCCACCCCGGGACAGGGGTACCAAGAGACCCAGTACTTC. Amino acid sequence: CATPGQGYQETQYF. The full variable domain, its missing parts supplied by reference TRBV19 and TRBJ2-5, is DGGITQSPKYLFRKEGQNVTLSCEQNLNHDAMYWYRQDPGQGLRLIYYSQIVNDFQKGDIAEGYSVSREKKESFPLTVTSAQKNPTAFYLCATPGQGYQETQYFGPGTRLLVL.